One sample yielded the 27 T cell receptor beta chains listed below, sequenced in a study of beta chain features in type 1 diabetes. Study results and limitations: TCRB CDR3s were moderately but significantly shorter in Type 1 diabetes patients in all four CD4+ subsets.

Antigens of these TCRs are unknown. Expressed TCRB transcripts were sequenced, since all the RNA that had been isolated was reverse transcribed. Clones were sequenced by immunoSEQ multiplex PCR, and TCRdb holds only the in-frame ones, with some missing. This table holds 130,000 to 150,000 clones, about 13% found once. The sequencing sample was made of central memory CD4+ T cells from blood. These receptors originate from a young man with type 1 diabetes.

This clone has ten or more counts. The V and J genes are TRBV19 and TRBJ1-1, with unresolved D. Germline V CDR1 and CDR2: LNHDA, SQIVND (reference sequence). The V and J ends lost 7 bases and 9 bases respectively, with 15 bases between them. The length of the CDR3 is 12 residues. The CDR3: CASTLVNGKAFF. The CDR3 coding sequence is TGTGCCAGTACTCTTGTTAACGGCAAAGCTTTCTTT.

The CDR3 bases are TGTGCCAGCAGCCTAGCCCAGGGTGGGCAGTTCTTC. Protein product: CASSLAQGGQFF. This chain uses TRBV11-3 with TRBJ2-1; perhaps D is TRBD1 or TRBD2 (5 bases each). CDR1 and CDR2 from the germline V gene are SGHNT and YENEEA. Deletions cut 5 bases from V and 12 bases from J, with 14 bases between. CDR3 length equals 12 residues.

The V gene is TRBV4-2, the J gene TRBJ2-1, with a tentative D call TRBD2 (5 bases). Trimming shortened V by 0 bases and J by 7 bases, and 13 bases separated the two germline ends. CDR3 length: 15 residues. The germline V gene has CDR1 LGHNA and CDR2 YNFKEQ. In DNA, the CDR3 is TGTGCCAGCAGCCAAGATTCTTTAGCGACAAATGAGCAGTTCTTC. The encoded protein is CASSQDSLATNEQFF.

This clone was seen ten or more times. The CDR3 region is CASSFQREADTQYF. CDR3 coding DNA: TGTGCCAGCAGTTTTCAGCGGGAGGCAGATACGCAGTATTTT. V and J are TRBV28 and TRBJ2-3; TRBD2 matches 9 bases. Trimming at V came to 3 bases and at J to 4 bases, leaving 2 bases not matched to a gene. The CDR3 runs to 14 residues. Looked up from germline, CDR1 is MDHEN and CDR2 is SYDVKM.

This chain uses TRBV1 with TRBJ1-2. TRBV1 is a known pseudogene. This CDR3 contains 15 residues. Here the CDR3 reads CTSSQDGAAGYGYTF. CDR3 bases: TGCACCAGCAGCCAAGATGGGGCGGCGGGGTATGGCTACACCTTC.

A few counts support this clone. The V call is TRBV5-1, the J call TRBJ2-2; 7 bases map to TRBD1. Germline loops: CDR1 SGHRS, CDR2 YFSETQ. This CDR3 is built from 16 residues. V lost 4 bases, J lost 7 bases, and 13 bases stayed unmatched. CDR3 DNA: TGCGCCAGCAGCCTACAAATGACAGGGTTGGTCGGGGAGCTGTTTTTT. Its translation: CASSLQMTGLVGELFF.

The rearrangement links TRBV30 to TRBJ1-4; perhaps TRBD1 as D (6 bases). V lost 1 base and J lost 6, with 12 bases in between. CDR3 length: 14 residues. The germline CDR1 and CDR2 sequences are GTSNPN and SVGIG (reference sequence). CDR3 in amino acids: CAWSGAGADEKLFF. The CDR3 DNA sequence: TGTGCCTGGAGTGGGGCAGGGGCGGATGAAAAACTGTTTTTT. Based on the CDR3 plus reference TRBV30 and TRBJ1-4, the full variable domain is SQTIHQWPATLVQPVGSPLSLECTVEGTSNPNLYWYRQAAGRGLQLLFYSVGIGQISSEVPQNLSASRPQDRQFILSSKKLLLSDSGFYLCAWSGAGADEKLFFGSGTQLSVL.

This chain's CDR3 is CASSLSLGQTNTEAFF. CDR3 coding DNA: TGTGCCAGCAGCTTGAGCCTGGGACAGACGAACACTGAAGCTTTCTTT. The chain links TRBV5-4 to TRBJ1-1; 7 nucleotides agree with TRBD1. Germline V gene lookup returns CDR1 SGHNT and CDR2 YYREEE (reference sequence). V shed 1 base, J shed 1 base, and the junction held 7 bases outside the gene matches. The CDR3 contains 16 residues.

This clone has a handful of counts. This chain uses TRBV28 with TRBJ2-7, with D hard to call. This CDR3 comprises 16 residues. Trimming removed 3 bases from V and 0 bases from J, with 15 bases in between. Germline V gene sequence: CDR1 MDHEN, CDR2 SYDVKM. CDR3 DNA sequence: TGTGCCAGCAGTTTGGTTCCTACCACTTTCTCCTACGAGCAGTACTTC. Translating gives CASSLVPTTFSYEQYF.

This chain links TRBV7-9 with TRBJ1-1; 8 bases map to TRBD1. Germline CDR1 reads SEHNR; CDR2 reads FQNEAQ (reference sequence). With V trimmed by 4 bases and J by 11 bases, 9 bases remained unmatched. CDR3 size: 13 residues. The CDR3 nucleotides are TGTGCCAGCAGCTCGCAGATGACAGGGGACGCTTTCTTT. It is translated as CASSSQMTGDAFF. The whole variable domain, remainder taken from reference TRBV7-9 and TRBJ1-1, is DTGVSQNPRHKITKRGQNVTFRCDPISEHNRLYWYRQTLGQGPEFLTYFQNEAQLEKSRLLSDRFSAERPKGSFSTLEIQRTEQGDSAMYLCASSSQMTGDAFFGQGTRLTVV.

This chain connects TRBV27 to TRBJ1-1; a possible D gene is TRBD1 (6 bases). This CDR3 region has 15 residues. Deletions cut 5 bases from V and 0 bases from J, with 13 bases between. CDR1 is MNHEY, CDR2 SMNVEV, per germline (reference sequence). CDR3 sequence reads: CASSPNRAMNTEAFF. As DNA, the CDR3 is TGTGCCAGCAGTCCAAACAGGGCGATGAACACTGAAGCTTTCTTT.

The genes are TRBV4-1 and TRBJ1-4; D uncertain. The germline V gene encodes CDR1 MGHRA and CDR2 YSYEKL. V shed 1 base and J shed 8 bases, with 17 bases lying between them. This CDR3 region has 16 residues. The CDR3: CASSQVYTGIGEKLFF. In DNA form, the CDR3 reads TGCGCCAGCAGCCAAGTGTATACGGGAATTGGAGAAAAACTGTTTTTT.

This clone was seen only a few times. The V gene is TRBV7-8, the J gene TRBJ1-5, with 8 nucleotides matching TRBD1. The CDR3 is 14 amino acids. Germline lookup yields CDR1 SGHVS and CDR2 FQNEAQ. Losses at the gene ends were 5 bases for V and 4 bases for J; bases not matched to a gene: 4. DNA of the CDR3: TGTGCCAGCAGCACCACAGGGGGGAATCAGCCCCAGCATTTT. Residues: CASSTTGGNQPQHF.

This chain connects TRBV7-4 to TRBJ2-7, with D uncertain. The CDR3 has 15 residues. Germline V CDR1 and CDR2: SGHVT, SQSDAQ. Trimming took 5 bases from V and 3 from J, leaving 17 bases between them. The CDR3 nucleotides read TGTGCCAGCAGCCCCGTAGCCGTCCCCTACTACGAGCAGTACTTC. It encodes CASSPVAVPYYEQYF.

A single count supports this clone. The V and J genes are TRBV2 and TRBJ2-3; 12 nucleotides align to TRBD2. The germline V gene has CDR1 SNHLY and CDR2 FYNNEI. V was clipped by 6 bases and J by 4 bases; unmatched bases: 5. This CDR3 comprises 15 residues. CDR3 loop: CASSPRTSGADTQYF. The CDR3 DNA reads as TGTGCCAGCAGCCCAAGGACTAGCGGGGCAGATACGCAGTATTTT.

CDR3 in amino acids: CASSWGRGRYNEQFF. In DNA, the CDR3 is TGTGCCAGCAGCTGGGGCCGGGGCCGATACAATGAGCAGTTCTTC. The rearrangement uses TRBV28 and TRBJ2-1, with D possibly being TRBD1 or TRBD2 (5 bases each). The CDR3 contains 15 residues. V lost 6 bases to trimming and J lost 4 bases, with 16 bases between them. Per the germline V gene, CDR1 is MDHEN and CDR2 is SYDVKM.

The rearrangement links TRBV27 to TRBJ2-3, with D perhaps matching TRBD1 (6 bases). Deletions cut 6 bases from V and 9 bases from J, with 10 bases between. The germline gives CDR1 MNHEY, CDR2 SMNVEV (reference sequence). This CDR3 has 11 residues. DNA for the CDR3: TGTGCCAGCAGCATCACAGGGACGCAGTATTTT. This encodes CASSITGTQYF.

This clone was observed a few times. The CDR3 nucleotides read TGTGCCAGCACCCACGGGGCCGGAAACACCATATATTTT. Its protein product is CASTHGAGNTIYF. V is TRBV5-8 and J is TRBJ1-3, with TRBD1 as a possible D gene (5 bases). Germline V lookup: CDR1 SGHTS, CDR2 YDEGEE. This CDR3 contains 13 residues. Trimming shortened V by 6 bases and J by 4 bases, and 11 bases separated the two germline ends.

This chain connects TRBV7-8 to TRBJ1-4, with 11 nucleotides matching TRBD1. The CDR3 is 16 residues long. Trimming removed 4 bases from V and 6 bases from J; junction bases left unmatched: 7. The V gene's germline CDR1 is SGHVS and CDR2 FQNEAQ. CDR3 sequence reads: CASSSDRTGGYEKLFF. The CDR3 DNA reads TGTGCCAGCAGCTCCGATCGGACAGGGGGCTATGAAAAACTGTTTTTT.

The gene calls are TRBV15 and TRBJ2-3; 9 nucleotides agree with TRBD2. This CDR3 contains 17 residues. Unmatched junction bases numbered 12, after V lost 2 bases and J lost 6 bases. CDR1 is LNHNV and CDR2 is YYDKDF in the germline V gene (reference sequence). The CDR3 is CATSRRGPGGGVDTQYF. In nucleotides, the CDR3 is TGTGCCACCAGCAGAAGGGGCCCCGGCGGGGGGGTGGATACGCAGTATTTT. Variable domain in full (rest from reference TRBV15 and TRBJ2-3): DAMVIQNPRYQVTQFGKPVTLSCSQTLNHNVMYWYQQKSSQAPKLLFHYYDKDFNNEADTPDNFQSRRPNTSFCFLDIRSPGLGDTAMYLCATSRRGPGGGVDTQYFGPGTRLTVL.

In its sample, this clone was seen many times. The genes are TRBV2 and TRBJ2-5, with a possible D match to TRBD2 (6 bases). The CDR3 sequence is 14 residues long. The V end was cut by 7 bases, the J end by 4 bases, with 16 bases between. From germline, CDR1 is SNHLY and CDR2 FYNNEI. Written as DNA, the CDR3 is TGTGCCAGCACCGAACTGCGGGGTGGAGAGACCCAGTACTTC. Protein sequence: CASTELRGGETQYF.

This clone was seen a handful of times. This chain's CDR3 is CASSESYEQYF. The DNA of the CDR3 is TGTGCCAGCAGTGAGAGCTACGAGCAGTACTTC. The chain carries TRBV6-6 and TRBJ2-7; D ambiguous. CDR3 length equals 11 residues. Trimming took 5 bases from V and 3 from J, leaving 5 bases between them. Germline V gene lookup returns CDR1 MNHNY and CDR2 SVGAGI (reference sequence).

V usage is TRBV10-3 and J usage is TRBJ1-3; D remains ambiguous. CDR1 and CDR2 (germline): ENHRY, SYGVKD. The CDR3 is 15 amino acids. V lost 3 bases, J lost 2 bases, and 11 bases lay in between. DNA for the CDR3: TGTGCCATCAGTGATGCCAAGGGCGCTGGAAACACCATATATTTT. This sequence encodes CAISDAKGAGNTIYF.

This rearrangement joins TRBV15 to TRBJ2-6, with D unresolved. The germline V gene has CDR1 LNHNV and CDR2 YYDKDF (reference sequence). The CDR3 runs 20 residues. V was trimmed by 0 bases and J by 0 bases, leaving 18 bases between them. The CDR3 nucleotides are TGTGCCACCAGCAGAGATGACTGGTACAGACCCGCCTCTGGGGCCAACGTCCTGACTTTC. It specifies CATSRDDWYRPASGANVLTF.

In DNA, the CDR3 is TGTGCCACCAGCAGGGACAGGGGCAACACCGGGGAGCTGTTTTTT. As protein: CATSRDRGNTGELFF. The chain is built from TRBV10-3 and TRBJ2-2; TRBD1 matches at 10 bases. The CDR3 has 15 residues. Germline values: CDR1 ENHRY, CDR2 SYGVKD. J was trimmed by 2 bases and V by 10 bases; bases with no gene match: 7.

This clone was observed a handful of times. This chain joins TRBV6-1 and TRBJ1-6; D unclear. The CDR3 length is 13 residues. Trimming pared 8 bases from V and 7 bases from J, leaving 12 bases between. Germline V gene lookup returns CDR1 MNHNS and CDR2 SASEGT. CDR3 amino acids: CASWATENSPLHF. The CDR3 DNA sequence: TGTGCCAGCTGGGCGACGGAAAATTCACCCCTCCACTTT.

This clone came up once. The identical CDR3 is also encoded by other nucleotide sequences in the sample. The V gene is TRBV5-1, the J gene TRBJ1-2; no reliable D call. CDR1 and CDR2 (germline): SGHRS, YFSETQ. The CDR3 runs to 12 residues. V was clipped by 5 bases and J by 8 bases, with 13 bases between them. CDR3 DNA sequence: TGCGCCAGCAGTTTAGACTTTAAGGGCTACACCTTC. This encodes CASSLDFKGYTF.